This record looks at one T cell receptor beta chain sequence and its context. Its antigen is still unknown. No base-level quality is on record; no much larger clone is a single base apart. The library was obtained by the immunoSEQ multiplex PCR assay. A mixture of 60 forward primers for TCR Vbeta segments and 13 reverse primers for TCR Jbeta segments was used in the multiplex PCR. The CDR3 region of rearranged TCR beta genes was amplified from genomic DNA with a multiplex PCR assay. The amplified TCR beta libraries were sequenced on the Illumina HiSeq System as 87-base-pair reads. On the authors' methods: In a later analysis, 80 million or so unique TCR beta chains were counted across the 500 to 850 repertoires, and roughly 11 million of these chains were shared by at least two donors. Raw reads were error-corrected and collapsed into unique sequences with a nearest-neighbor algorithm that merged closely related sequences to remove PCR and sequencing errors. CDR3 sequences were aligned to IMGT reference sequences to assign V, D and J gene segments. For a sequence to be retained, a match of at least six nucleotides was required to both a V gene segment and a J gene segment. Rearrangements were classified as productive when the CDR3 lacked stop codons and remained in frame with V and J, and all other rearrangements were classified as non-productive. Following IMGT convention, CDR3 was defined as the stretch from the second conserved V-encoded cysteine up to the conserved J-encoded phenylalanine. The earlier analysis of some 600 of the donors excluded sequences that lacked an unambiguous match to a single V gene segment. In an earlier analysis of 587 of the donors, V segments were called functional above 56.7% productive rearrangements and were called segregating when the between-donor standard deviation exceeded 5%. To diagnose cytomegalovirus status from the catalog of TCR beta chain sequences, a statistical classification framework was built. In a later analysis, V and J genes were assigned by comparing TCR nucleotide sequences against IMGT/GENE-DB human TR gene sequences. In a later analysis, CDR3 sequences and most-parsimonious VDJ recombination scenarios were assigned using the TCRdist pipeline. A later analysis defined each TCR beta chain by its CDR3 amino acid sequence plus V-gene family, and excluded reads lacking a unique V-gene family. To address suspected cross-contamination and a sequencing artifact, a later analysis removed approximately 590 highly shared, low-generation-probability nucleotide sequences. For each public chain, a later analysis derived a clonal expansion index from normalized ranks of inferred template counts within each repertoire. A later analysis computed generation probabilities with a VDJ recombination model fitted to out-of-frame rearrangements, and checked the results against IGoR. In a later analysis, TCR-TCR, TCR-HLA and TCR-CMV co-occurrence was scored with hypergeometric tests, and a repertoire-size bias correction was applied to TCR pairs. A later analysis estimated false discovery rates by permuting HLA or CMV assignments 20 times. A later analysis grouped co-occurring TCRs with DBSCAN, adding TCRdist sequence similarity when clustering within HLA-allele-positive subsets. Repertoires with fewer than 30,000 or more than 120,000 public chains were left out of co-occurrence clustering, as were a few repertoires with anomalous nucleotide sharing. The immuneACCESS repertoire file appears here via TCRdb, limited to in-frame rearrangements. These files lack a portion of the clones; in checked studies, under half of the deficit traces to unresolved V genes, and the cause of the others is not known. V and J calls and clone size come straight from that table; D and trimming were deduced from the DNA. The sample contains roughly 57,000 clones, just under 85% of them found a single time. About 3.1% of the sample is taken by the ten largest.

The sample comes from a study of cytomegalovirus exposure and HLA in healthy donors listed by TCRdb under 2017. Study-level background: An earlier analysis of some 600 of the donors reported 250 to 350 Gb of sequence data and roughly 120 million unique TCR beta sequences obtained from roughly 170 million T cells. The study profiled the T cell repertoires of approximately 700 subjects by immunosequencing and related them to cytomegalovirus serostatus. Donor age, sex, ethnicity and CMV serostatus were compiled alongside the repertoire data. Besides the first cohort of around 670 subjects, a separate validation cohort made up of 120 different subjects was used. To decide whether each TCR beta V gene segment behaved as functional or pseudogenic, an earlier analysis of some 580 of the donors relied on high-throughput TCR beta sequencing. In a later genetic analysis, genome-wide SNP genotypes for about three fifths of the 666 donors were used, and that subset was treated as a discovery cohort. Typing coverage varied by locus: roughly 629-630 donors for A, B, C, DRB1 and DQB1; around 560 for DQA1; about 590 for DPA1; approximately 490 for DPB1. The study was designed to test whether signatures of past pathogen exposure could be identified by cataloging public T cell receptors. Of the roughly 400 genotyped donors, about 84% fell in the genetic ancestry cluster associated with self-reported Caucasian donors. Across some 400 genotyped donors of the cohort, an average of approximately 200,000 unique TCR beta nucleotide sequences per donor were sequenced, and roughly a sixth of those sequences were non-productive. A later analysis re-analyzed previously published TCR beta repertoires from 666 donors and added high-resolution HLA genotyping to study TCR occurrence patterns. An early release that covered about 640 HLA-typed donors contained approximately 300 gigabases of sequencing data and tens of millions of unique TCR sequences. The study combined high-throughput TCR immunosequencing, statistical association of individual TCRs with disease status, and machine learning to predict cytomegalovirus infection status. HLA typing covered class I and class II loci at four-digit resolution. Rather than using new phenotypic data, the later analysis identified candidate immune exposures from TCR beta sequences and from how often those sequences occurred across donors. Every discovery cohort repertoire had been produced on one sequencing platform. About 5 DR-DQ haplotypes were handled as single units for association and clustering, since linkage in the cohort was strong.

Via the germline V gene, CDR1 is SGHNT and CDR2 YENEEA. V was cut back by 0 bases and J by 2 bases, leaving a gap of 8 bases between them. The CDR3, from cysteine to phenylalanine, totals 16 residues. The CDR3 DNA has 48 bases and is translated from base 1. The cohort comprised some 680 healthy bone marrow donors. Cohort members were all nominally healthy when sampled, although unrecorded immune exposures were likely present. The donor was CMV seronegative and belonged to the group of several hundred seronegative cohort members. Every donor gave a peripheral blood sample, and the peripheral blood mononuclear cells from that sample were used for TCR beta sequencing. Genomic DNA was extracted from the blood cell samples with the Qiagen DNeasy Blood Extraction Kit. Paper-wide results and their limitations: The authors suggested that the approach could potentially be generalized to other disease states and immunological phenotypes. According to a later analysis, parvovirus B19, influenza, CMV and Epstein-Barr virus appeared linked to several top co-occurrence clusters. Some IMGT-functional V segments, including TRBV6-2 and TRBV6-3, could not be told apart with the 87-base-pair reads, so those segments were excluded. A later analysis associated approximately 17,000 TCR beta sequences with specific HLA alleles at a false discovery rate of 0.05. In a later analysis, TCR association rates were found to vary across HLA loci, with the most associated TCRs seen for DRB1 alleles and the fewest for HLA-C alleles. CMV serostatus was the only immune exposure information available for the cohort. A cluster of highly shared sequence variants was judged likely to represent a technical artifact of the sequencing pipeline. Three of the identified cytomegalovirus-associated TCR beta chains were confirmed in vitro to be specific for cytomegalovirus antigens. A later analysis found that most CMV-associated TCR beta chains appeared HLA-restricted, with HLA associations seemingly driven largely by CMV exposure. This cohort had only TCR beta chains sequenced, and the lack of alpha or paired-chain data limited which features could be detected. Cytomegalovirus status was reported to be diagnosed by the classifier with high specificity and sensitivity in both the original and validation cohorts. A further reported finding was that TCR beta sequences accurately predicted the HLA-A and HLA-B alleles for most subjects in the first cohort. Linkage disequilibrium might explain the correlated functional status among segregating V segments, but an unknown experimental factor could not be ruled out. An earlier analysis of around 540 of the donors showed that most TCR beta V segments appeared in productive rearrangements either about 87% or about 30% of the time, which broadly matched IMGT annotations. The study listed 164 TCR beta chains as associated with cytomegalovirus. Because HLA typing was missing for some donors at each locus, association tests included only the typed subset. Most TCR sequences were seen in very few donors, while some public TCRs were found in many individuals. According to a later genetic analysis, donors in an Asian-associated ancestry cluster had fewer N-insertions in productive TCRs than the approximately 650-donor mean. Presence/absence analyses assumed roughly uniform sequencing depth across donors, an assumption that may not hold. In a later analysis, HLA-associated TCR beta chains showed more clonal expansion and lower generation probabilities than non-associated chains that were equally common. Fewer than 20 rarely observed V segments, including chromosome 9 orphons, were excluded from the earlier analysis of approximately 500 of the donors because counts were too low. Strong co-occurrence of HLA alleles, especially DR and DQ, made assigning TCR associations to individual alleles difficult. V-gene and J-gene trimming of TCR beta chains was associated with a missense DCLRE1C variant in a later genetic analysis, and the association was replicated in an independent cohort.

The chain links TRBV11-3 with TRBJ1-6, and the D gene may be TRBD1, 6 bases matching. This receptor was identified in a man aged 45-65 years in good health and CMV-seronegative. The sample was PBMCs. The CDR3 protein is CASSLDRGPYNSPLHF. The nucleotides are TGTGCCAGCAGCTTAGACAGGGGACCCTATAATTCACCCCTCCACTTT.